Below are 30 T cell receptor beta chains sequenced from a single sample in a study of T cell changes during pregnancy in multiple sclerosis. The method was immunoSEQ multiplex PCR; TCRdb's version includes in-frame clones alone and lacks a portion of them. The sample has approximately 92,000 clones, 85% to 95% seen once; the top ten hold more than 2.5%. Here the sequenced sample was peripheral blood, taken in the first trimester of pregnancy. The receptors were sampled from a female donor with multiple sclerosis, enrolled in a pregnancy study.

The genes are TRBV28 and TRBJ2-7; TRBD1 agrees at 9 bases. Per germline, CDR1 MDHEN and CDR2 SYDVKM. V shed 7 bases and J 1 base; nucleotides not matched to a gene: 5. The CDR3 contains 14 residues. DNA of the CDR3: TGTGCCAGCACGACAGGGGGTGGTTCCTACGAGCAGTACTTC. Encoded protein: CASTTGGGSYEQYF.

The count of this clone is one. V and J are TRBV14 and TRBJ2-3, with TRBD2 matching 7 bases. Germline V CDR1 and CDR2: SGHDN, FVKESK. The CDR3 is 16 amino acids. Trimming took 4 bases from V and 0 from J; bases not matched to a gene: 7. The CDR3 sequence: CASSPLQLASTDTQYF. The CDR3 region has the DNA TGTGCCAGCAGCCCCCTGCAACTAGCGAGCACAGATACGCAGTATTTT.

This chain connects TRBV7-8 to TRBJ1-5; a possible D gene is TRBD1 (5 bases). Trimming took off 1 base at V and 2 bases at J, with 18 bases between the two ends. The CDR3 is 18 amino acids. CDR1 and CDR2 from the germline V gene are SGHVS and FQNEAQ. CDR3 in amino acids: CASSLVRRGPAGNQPQHF. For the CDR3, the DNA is TGTGCCAGCAGCTTAGTAAGGAGGGGACCGGCGGGCAATCAGCCCCAGCATTTT.

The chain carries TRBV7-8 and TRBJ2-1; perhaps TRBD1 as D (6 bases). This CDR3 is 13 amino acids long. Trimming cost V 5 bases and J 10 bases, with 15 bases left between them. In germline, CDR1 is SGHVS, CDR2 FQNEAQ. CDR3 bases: TGTGCCAGCAGCCCCAGACAGGCCTACGAGCAGTTCTTC. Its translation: CASSPRQAYEQFF.

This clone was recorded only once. CDR3 coding DNA: TGTGCCAGCAGTCTCTCGGGACAAGGCAATCAGCCCCAGCATTTT. It specifies CASSLSGQGNQPQHF. The chain recombines TRBV6-1 with TRBJ1-5; maybe TRBD1 (6 bases). The length of the CDR3 is 15 residues. Germline loops: CDR1 MNHNS, CDR2 SASEGT. V lost 5 bases and J 2 bases, leaving 13 bases between the germline ends.

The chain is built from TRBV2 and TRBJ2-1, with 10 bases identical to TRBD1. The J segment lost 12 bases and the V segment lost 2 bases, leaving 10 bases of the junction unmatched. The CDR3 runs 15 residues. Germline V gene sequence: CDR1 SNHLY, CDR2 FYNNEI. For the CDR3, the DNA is TGTGCCAGCAGTGAATTCCCGGGACAGGGGTCACCGCAGTTCTTC. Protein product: CASSEFPGQGSPQFF.

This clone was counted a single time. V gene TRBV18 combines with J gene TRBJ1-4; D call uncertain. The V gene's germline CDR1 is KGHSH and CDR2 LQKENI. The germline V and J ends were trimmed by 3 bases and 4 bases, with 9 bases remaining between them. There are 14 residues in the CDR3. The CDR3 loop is CASSPRVLNEKLFF. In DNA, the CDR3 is TGTGCCAGCTCACCCCGTGTCCTTAATGAAAAACTGTTTTTT.

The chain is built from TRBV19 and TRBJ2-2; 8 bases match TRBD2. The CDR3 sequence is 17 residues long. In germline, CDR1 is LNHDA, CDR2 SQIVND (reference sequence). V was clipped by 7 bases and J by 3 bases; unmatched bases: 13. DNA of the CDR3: TGTGCCAGTATGAATTTGAGGGCGGGAGGATACACCGGGGAGCTGTTTTTT. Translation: CASMNLRAGGYTGELFF.

The CDR3 loop reads CASSPTGLNYGYTF. Written as DNA, the CDR3 is TGCGCCAGCAGCCCGACAGGGCTAAACTATGGCTACACCTTC. The chain uses TRBV4-3 and TRBJ1-2; 7 nucleotides match TRBD1. V lost 4 bases and J lost 2; bases outside the gene matches: 4. Germline V gives CDR1 LGHNA, CDR2 YSLEER. The CDR3 is made up of 14 amino acids.

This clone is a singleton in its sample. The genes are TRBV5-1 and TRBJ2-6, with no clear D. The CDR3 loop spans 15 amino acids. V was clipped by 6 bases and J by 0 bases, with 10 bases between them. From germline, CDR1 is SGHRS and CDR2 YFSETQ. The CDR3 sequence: CASTYLSSGANVLTF. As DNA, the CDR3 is TGCGCCAGCACCTATCTCTCCTCTGGGGCCAACGTCCTGACTTTC.

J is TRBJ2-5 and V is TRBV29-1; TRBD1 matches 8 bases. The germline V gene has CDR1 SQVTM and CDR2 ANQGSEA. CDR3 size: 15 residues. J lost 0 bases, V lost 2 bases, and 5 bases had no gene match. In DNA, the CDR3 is TGCAGCGTTGAATCGACAGGGGTGTACCAAGAGACCCAGTACTTC. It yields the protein CSVESTGVYQETQYF. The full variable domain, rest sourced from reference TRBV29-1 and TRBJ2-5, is SAVISQKPSRDICQRGTSLTIQCQVDSQVTMMFWYRQQPGQSLTLIATANQGSEATYESGFVIDKFPISRPNLTFSTLTVSNMSPEDSSIYLCSVESTGVYQETQYFGPGTRLLVL.

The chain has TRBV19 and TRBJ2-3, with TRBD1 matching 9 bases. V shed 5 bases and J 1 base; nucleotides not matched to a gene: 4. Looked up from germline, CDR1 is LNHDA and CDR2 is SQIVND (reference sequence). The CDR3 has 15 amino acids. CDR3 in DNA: TGTGCCAGTAGTGTGGGACAGGGAGGCACAGATACGCAGTATTTT. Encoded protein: CASSVGQGGTDTQYF.

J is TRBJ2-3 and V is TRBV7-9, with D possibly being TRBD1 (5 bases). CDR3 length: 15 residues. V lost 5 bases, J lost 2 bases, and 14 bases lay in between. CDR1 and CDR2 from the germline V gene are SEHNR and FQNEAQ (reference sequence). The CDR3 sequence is CASSLPDKSTDTQYF. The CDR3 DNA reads TGTGCCAGCAGCCTACCGGACAAATCCACAGATACGCAGTATTTT.

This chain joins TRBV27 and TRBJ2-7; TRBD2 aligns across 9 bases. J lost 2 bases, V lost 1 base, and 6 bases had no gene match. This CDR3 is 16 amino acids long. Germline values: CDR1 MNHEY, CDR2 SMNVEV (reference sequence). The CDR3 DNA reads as TGTGCCAGCAGTTTATTTTCTAGCGGGACCCCCTACGAGCAGTACTTC. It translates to CASSLFSSGTPYEQYF.

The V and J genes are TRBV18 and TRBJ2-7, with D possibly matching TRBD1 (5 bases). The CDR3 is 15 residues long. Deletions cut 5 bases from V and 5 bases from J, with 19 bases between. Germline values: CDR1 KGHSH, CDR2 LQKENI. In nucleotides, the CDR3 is TGTGCCAGCTCAATTTCACAGGTGGGCTTCAACGAGCAGTACTTC. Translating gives CASSISQVGFNEQYF.

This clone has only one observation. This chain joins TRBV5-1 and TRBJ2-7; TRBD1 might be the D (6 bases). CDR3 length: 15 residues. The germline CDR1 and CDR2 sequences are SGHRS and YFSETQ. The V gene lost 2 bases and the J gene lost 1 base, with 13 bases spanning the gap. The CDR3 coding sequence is TGCGCCAGCAGCTTACTGGGGACAACTTCCTACGAGCAGTACTTC. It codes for CASSLLGTTSYEQYF.

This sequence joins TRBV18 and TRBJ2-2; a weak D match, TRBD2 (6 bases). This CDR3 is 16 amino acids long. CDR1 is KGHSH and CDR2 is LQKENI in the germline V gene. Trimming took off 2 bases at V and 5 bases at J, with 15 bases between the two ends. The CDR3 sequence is CASSPTLTSLTGELFF. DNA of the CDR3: TGTGCCAGCTCACCAACTTTAACTAGCCTAACCGGGGAGCTGTTTTTT.

CDR3: CASSLARGLADTGELFF. DNA of the CDR3: TGTGCCAGCAGCTTAGCGCGGGGCCTAGCAGACACCGGGGAGCTGTTTTTT. The chain carries TRBV7-9 and TRBJ2-2; tentatively, D is TRBD2 (6 bases). CDR1 and CDR2 from the germline V gene are SEHNR and FQNEAQ (reference sequence). Between the trimmed V and J ends, which lost 0 bases and 3 bases, there was a span of 14 bases. The length of the CDR3 is 17 residues.

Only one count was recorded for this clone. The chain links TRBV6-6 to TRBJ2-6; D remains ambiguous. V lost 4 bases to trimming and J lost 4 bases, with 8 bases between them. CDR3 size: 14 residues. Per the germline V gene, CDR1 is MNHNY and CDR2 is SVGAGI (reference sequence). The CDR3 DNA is TGTGCCAGCAGTTCCGTGAGCGGGGCCAACGTCCTGACTTTC. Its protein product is CASSSVSGANVLTF.

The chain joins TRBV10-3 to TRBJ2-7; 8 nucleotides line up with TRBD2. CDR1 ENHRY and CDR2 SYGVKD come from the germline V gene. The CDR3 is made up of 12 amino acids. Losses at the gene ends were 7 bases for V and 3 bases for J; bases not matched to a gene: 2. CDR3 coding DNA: TGTGCCATCAAAAGCGGGAGCTACGAGCAGTACTTC. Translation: CAIKSGSYEQYF.

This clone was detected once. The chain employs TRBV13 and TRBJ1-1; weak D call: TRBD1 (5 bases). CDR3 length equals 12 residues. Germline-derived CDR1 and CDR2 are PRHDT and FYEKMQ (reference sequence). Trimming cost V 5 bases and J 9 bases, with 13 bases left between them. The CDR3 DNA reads TGTGCCAGCAGCCGGGCGCGGGGGAAAGCTTTCTTT. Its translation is CASSRARGKAFF.

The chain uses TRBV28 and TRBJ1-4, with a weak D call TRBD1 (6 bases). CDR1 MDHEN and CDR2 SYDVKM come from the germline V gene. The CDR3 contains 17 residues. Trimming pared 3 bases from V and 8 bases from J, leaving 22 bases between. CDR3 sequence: CASSFNRETGIREKLFF. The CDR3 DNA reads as TGTGCCAGCAGTTTCAACAGGGAAACGGGAATAAGGGAAAAACTGTTTTTT.

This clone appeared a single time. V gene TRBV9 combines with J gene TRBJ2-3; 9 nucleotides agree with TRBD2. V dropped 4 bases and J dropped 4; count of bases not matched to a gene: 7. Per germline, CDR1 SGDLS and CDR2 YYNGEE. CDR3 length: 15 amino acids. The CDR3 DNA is TGTGCCAGCAGCAAGGGACTAGCCAGTCCAGATACGCAGTATTTT. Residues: CASSKGLASPDTQYF.

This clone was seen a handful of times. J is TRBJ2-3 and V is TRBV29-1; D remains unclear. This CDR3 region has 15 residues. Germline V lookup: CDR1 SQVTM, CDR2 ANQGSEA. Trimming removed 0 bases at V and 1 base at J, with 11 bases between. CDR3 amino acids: CSVEDPRLGTDTQYF. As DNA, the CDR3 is TGCAGCGTTGAAGATCCCAGGTTGGGCACAGATACGCAGTATTTT.

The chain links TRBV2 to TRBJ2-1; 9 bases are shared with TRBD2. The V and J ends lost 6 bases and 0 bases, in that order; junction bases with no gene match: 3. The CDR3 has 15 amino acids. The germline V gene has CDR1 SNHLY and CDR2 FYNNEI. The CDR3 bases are TGTGCCAGCAGGAGACTAGCGGCCTCCTACAATGAGCAGTTCTTC. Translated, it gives CASRRLAASYNEQFF.

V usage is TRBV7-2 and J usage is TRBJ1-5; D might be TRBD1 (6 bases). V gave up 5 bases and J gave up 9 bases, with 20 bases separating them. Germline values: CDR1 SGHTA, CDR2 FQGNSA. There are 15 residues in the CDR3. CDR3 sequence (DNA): TGTGCCAGCAGCCCGGTGCAGGGGCAAAGTTCGCCCCAGCATTTT. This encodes CASSPVQGQSSPQHF.

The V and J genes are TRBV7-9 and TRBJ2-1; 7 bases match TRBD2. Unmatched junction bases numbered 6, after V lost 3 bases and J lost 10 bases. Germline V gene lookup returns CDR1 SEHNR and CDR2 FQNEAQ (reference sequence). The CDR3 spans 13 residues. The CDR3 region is CASSFAGVGEQFF. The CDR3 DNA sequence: TGTGCCAGCAGCTTCGCGGGAGTCGGCGAGCAGTTCTTC.

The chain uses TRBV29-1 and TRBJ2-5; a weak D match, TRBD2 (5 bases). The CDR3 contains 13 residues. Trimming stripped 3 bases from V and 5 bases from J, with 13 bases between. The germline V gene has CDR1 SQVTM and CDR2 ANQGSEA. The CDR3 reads CSVELLVGETQYF. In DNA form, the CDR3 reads TGCAGCGTTGAGCTACTAGTGGGCGAGACCCAGTACTTC.

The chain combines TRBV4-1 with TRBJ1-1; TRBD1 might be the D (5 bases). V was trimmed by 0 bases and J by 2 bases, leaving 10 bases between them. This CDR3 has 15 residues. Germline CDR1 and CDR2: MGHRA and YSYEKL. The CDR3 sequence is CASSQEPGINTEAFF. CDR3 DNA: TGCGCCAGCAGCCAAGAACCAGGGATAAACACTGAAGCTTTCTTT.

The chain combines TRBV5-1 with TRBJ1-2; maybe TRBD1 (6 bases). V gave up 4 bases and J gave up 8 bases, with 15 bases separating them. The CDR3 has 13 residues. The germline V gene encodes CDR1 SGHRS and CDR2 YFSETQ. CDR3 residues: CASSAAAGDGYTF. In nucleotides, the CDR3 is TGCGCCAGCAGCGCGGCCGCAGGGGACGGCTACACCTTC. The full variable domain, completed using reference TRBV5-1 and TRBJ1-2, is KAGVTQTPRYLIKTRGQQVTLSCSPISGHRSVSWYQQTPGQGLQFLFEYFSETQRNKGNFPGRFSGRQFSNSRSEMNVSTLELGDSALYLCASSAAAGDGYTFGSGTRLTVV.